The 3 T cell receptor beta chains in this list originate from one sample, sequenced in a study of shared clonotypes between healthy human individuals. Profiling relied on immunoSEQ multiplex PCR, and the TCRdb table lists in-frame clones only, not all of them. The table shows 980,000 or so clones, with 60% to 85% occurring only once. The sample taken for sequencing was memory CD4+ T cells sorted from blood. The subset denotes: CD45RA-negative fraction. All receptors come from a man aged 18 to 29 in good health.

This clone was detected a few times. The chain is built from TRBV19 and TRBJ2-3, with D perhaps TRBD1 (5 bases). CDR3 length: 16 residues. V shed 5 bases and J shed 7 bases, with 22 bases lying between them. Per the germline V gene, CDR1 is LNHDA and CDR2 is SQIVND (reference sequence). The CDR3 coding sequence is TGTGCCAGTAGTCCCCCGGCAGGGTTCCTAGGGAATACGCAGTATTTT. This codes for CASSPPAGFLGNTQYF. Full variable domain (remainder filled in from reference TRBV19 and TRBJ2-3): DGGITQSPKYLFRKEGQNVTLSCEQNLNHDAMYWYRQDPGQGLRLIYYSQIVNDFQKGDIAEGYSVSREKKESFPLTVTSAQKNPTAFYLCASSPPAGFLGNTQYFGPGTRLTVL.

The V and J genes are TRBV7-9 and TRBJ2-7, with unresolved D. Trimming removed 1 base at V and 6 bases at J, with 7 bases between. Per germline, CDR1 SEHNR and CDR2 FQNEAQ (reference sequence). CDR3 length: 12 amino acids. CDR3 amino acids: CASSLVRIEQYF. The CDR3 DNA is TGTGCCAGCAGCTTAGTCCGTATCGAGCAGTACTTC.

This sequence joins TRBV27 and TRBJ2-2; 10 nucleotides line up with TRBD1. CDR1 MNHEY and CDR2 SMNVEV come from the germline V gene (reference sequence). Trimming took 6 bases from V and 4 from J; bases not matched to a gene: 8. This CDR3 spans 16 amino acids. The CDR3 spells CASRSRQGASTGELFF. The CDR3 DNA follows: TGTGCCAGCAGATCCCGACAGGGGGCGAGCACCGGGGAGCTGTTTTTT.